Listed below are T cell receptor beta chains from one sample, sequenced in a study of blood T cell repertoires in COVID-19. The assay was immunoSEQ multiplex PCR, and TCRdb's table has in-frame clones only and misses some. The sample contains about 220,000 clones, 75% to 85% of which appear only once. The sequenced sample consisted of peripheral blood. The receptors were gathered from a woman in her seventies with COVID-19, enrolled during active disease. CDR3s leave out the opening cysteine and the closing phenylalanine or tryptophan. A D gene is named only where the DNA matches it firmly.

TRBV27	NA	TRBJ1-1	ASSLRGKGMNTEAF
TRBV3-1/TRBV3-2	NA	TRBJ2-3	ASSQGLATDTQY
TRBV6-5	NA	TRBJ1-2	ASSYSNYRGYGYT
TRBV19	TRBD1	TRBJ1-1	ASSEKTGTIGGTEAF
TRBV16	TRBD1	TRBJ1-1	ASSQSGTGGTEAF
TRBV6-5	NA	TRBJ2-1	ASSYLHEQF
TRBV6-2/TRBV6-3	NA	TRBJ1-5	ASSYGGFLINQPQH
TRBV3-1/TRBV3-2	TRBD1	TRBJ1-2	ASSQDPDFDWGTGNPYGYT
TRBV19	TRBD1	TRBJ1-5	ASTTGEIFNQPQH
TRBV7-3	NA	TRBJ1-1	ASSPRGNTEAF
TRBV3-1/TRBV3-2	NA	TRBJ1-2	ASSPGSADYGYT
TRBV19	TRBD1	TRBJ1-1	ASSMSRGLVTEAF
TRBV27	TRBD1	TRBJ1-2	ASSPQITGVRNYGYT
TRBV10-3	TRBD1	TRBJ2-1	ATAGTAYNEQF
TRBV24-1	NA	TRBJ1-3	AESGTLSGNTIY
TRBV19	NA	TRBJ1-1	ASTYPGRPEAF
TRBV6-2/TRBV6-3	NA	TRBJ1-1	ASSYFGGGTEAF
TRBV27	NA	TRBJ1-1	ASSFARGGAPMNTEAF
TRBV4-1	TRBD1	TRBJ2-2	ASSQVAGQGRNTGELF
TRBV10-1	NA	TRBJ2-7	ASEGAGGPGEQY
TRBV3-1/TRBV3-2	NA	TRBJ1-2	ASSFSDRNYGYT
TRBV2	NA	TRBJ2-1	ASSEWREIYNEQF
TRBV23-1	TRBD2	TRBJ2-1	ASSQSPLLAGGI
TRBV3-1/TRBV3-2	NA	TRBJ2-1	ASSPQRNNEQF
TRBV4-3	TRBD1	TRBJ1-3	ASSQGTGQVISGNTIY
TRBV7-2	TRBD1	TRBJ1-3	ASSTDRGPGNTIY
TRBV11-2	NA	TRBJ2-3	ASSPEGRNTDTQY
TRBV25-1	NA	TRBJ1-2	ASSEHGVSRGYT
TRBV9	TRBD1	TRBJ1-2	ASSAGTADYYGYT
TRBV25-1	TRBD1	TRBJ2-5	ASSEYLGTGQQETQY
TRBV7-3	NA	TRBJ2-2	ASSRTTAGELF
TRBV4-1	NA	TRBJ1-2	ASSLIDNYGYT
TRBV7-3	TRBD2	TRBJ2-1	ASSFTSGAYNEQF
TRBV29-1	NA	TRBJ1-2	SVDNRRYGYT
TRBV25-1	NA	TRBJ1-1	ASSDPGRTEAF
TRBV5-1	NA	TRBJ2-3	ASSLGREADTQY
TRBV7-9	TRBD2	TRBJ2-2	ASRWGLAGTGELF
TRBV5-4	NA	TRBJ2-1	ASSQINEQF
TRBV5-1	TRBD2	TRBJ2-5	ASSTDGRETQY
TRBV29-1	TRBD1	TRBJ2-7	SVTRQGSYEQY
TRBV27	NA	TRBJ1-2	ASSLLGRDGYT
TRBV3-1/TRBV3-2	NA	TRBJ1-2	ASSQVAVSNYGYT
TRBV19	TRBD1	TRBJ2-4	ASSIKDRKVTKNIQY
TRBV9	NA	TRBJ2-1	ASSVDARTTNYNEQF
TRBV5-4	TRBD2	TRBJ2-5	ASSLGLTSGQETQY
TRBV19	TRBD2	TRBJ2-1	ASSIALLSGGFDNEQF
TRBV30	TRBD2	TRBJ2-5	AWSGASGLAETQY